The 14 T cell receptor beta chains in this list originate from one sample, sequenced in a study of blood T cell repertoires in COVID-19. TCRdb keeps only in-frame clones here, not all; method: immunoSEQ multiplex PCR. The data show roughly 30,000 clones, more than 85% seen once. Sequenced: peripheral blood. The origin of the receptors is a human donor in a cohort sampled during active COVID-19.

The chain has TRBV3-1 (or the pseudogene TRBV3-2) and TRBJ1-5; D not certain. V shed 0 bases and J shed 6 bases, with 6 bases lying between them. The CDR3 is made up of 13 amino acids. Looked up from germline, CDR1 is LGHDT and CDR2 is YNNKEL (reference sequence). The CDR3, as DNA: TGTGCCAGCAGCCAAGATTTGGCTCAGCCCCAGCATTTT. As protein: CASSQDLAQPQHF.

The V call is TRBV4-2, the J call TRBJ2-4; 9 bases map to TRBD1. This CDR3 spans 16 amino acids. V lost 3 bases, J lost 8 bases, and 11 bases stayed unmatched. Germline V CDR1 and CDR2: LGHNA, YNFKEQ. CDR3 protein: CASSHDPGQGSHIQYF. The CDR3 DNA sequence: TGTGCCAGCAGCCACGATCCGGGACAGGGTTCGCACATTCAGTACTTC.

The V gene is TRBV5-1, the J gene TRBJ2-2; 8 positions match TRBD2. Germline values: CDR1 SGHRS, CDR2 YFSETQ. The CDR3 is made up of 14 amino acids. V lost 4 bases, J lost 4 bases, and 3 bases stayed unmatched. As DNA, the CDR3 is TGCGCCAGCAGCCCCGGGACTAGCACCGGGGAGCTGTTTTTT. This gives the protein CASSPGTSTGELFF.

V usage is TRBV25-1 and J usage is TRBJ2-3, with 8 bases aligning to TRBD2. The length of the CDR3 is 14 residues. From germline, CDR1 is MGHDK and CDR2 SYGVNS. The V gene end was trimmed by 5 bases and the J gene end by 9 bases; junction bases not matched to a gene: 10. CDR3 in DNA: TGTGCCAGCAGTCAACCGGGACTAGACGGCACGCAGTATTTT. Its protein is CASSQPGLDGTQYF.

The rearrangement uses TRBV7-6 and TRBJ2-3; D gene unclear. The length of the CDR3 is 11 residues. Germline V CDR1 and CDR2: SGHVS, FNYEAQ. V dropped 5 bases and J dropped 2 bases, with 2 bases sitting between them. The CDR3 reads CASSLTDTQYF. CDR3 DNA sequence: TGTGCCAGCAGCCTCACAGATACGCAGTATTTT.

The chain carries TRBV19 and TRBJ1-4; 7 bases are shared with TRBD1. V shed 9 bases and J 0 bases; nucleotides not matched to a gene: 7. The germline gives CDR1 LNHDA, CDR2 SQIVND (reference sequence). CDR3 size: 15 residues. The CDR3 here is CASSRGASTNEKLFF. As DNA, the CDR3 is TGTGCCAGCTCCAGGGGGGCCTCAACTAATGAAAAACTGTTTTTT.

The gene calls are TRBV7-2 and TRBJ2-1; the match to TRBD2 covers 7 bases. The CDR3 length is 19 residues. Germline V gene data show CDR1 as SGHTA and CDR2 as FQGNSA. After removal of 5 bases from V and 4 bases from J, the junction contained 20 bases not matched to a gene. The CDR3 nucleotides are TGTGCCAGCAGCCGGATCAGTTTCGTTGGCCTAGCGGTTTACAATGAGCAGTTCTTC. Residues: CASSRISFVGLAVYNEQFF.

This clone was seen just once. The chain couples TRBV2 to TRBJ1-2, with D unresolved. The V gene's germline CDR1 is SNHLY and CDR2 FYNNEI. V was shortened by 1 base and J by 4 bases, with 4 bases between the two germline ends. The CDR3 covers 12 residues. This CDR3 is CASSEDSYGYTF. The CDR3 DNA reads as TGTGCCAGCAGTGAAGACAGCTATGGCTACACCTTC.

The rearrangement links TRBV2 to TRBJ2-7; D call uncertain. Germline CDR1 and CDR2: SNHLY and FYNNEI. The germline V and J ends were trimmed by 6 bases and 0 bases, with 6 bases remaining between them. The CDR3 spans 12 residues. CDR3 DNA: TGTGCCAGCAGAATTTACTCCTACGAGCAGTACTTC. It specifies CASRIYSYEQYF.

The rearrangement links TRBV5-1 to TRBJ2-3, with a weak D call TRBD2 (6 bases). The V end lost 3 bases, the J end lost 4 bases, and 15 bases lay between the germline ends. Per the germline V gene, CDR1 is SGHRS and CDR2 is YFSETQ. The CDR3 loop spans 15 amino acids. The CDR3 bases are TGCGCCAGCAGCTCCACGGGGGATGATGCAGATACGCAGTATTTT. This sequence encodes CASSSTGDDADTQYF.

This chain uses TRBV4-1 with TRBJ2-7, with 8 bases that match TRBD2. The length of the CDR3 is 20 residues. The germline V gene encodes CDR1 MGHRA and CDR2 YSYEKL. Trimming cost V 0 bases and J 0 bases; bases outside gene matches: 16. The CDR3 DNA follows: TGCGCCAGCAGCCAAGAAATGAGGGGGGCTAGGGGGACTAGCTCCTACGAGCAGTACTTC. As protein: CASSQEMRGARGTSSYEQYF.

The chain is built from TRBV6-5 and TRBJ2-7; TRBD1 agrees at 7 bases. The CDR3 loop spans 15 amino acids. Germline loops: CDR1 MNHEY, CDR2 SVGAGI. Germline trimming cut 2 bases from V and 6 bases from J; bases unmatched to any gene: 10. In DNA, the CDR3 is TGTGCCAGCAGTTACCCTTACAGGGGAACGGTCGAGCAGTACTTC. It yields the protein CASSYPYRGTVEQYF.

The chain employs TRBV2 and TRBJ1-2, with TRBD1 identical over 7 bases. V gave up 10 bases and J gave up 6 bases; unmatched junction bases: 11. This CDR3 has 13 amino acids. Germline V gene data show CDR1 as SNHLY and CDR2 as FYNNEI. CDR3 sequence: CANPERGQDGYTF. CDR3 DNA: TGTGCCAACCCTGAGAGGGGGCAGGATGGCTACACCTTC.

CDR3 nucleotides: TGTGCCAGCAGCTTTTTTCCAGGGGGGTACGAGCAGTACTTC. Translated: CASSFFPGGYEQYF. The rearrangement joins TRBV5-4 to TRBJ2-7; TRBD1 is a possible D gene (7 bases). Germline lookup yields CDR1 SGHNT and CDR2 YYREEE (reference sequence). CDR3 length equals 14 residues. The V and J ends lost 2 bases and 4 bases respectively, with 13 bases between them.